These 3 T cell receptor beta chains came from one sample sequenced in a study of regulatory T cells in long-lasting Graves disease. As to time point: persistent/refractory GD, antithyroid drugs over 5 years with positive TRAb. PBMCs were the source of the RNA used for TCR sequencing. Library construction for TCR beta used iRepertoire HTBI primers and Arm-PCR of CDR3 regions. TCRdb reprocessed the multiplex PCR reads with MiXCR, giving one entry per CDR3 protein. The table shows 300,000 to 350,000 distinct CDR3 sequences, with roughly 21% occurring only once. The specimen comprised peripheral blood mononuclear cells (PBMCs), sampled when the disease was refractory, from a patient treated with antithyroid drugs. The receptor source for this set is a female donor with Graves disease.

With respect to this clonotype: This may be a read error: a much more frequent sequence differs by one nucleotide. The chain is built from TRBV11-2 and TRBJ1-6; D gene ambiguous. The CDR3 runs 14 residues. Germline loops: CDR1 SGHAT, CDR2 FQNNGV. The V gene lost 5 bases and the J gene lost 8 bases, with 13 bases spanning the gap. The CDR3 coding sequence is TGTGCCAGCAGCGTCATCTGGGGATATTCACCCCTCCACTTT. This translates into CASSVIWGYSPLHF.

Comment on this clonotype: Possible read error: a much larger clone is one base away. The CDR3 nucleotides are TGTGCCAGCAGTATGCGTGAAAAACTGTTTTTT. Translating gives CASSMREKLFF. The chain employs TRBV28 and TRBJ1-4; D uncertain. The germline V and J ends were trimmed by 5 bases and 7 bases, with 5 bases remaining between them. Germline CDR1 and CDR2: MDHEN and SYDVKM. This CDR3 has 11 amino acids. Full variable domain (rest looked up from reference TRBV28 and TRBJ1-4): DVKVTQSSRYLVKRTGEKVFLECVQDMDHENMFWYRQDPGLGLRLIYFSYDVKMKEKGDIPEGYSVSREKKERFSLILESASTNQTSMYLCASSMREKLFFGSGTQLSVL.

Worth noting for this clonotype: Because it lacks the conserved phenylalanine or tryptophan at the end, this CDR3 is likely a read error. The rearrangement joins TRBV18 to TRBJ2-5; TRBD2 aligns across 10 bases. Losses at the gene ends were 2 bases for V and 5 bases for J; bases not matched to a gene: 8. The CDR3 extends over 16 amino acids. Per the germline V gene, CDR1 is KGHSH and CDR2 is LQKENI. CDR3 in amino acids: CASSPSSGRARETQYL. For the CDR3, the DNA is TGTGCCAGCTCACCATCAAGCGGGAGGGCCAGGGAGACCCAGTACCTC.